This is a list of T cell receptor beta chains from one sample in a study of human T cells and chemical hapten exposure. TCRdb processed the RACE reads anew with MiXCR; each CDR3 protein has one entry. Seen here are about 90,000 distinct CDR3 sequences, about a tenth observed once, and the top ten hold around 1%. The specimen was whole blood, collected in connection with sensitization to the hapten diphenylcyclopropenone (DPC). All receptors derive from a woman under 40 with alopecia areata. Some clones in this sample may be carry-over from other donors' samples. CDR3s include the opening cysteine and the closing phenylalanine or tryptophan. The D gene is left open where the match is weak. Rows may omit the clone size; those that give it use once, few, many or a size class.

CDR3 protein | CDR3 DNA | J gene | V gene | clone size | D gene
CASSDTPYSGNTIYF | TGTGCCAGCAGCGATACCCCCTACTCTGGAAACACCATATATTTT | TRBJ1-3 | TRBV6-5 | many | -
CASSLGTGGSNEQFF | TGTGCCAGCAGTTTAGGGACAGGGGGATCCAATGAGCAGTTCTTC | TRBJ2-1 | TRBV12-3/TRBV12-4 | many | TRBD1
CASSIRDRDGYTF | TGTGCCAGCAGTATAAGGGACAGGGACGGCTACACCTTC | TRBJ1-2 | TRBV2 | - | TRBD1
CSVPGQLNTEAFF | TGCAGTGTTCCGGGACAGCTGAACACTGAAGCTTTCTTT | TRBJ1-1 | TRBV20-1 | - | TRBD1
CANSLKANNSPLHF | TGTGCCAACAGTTTAAAGGCAAATAATTCACCCCTCCACTTT | TRBJ1-6 | TRBV28 | - | -
CASSQDGQVHTGELFF | TGCGCCAGCAGCCAAGACGGCCAGGTCCACACCGGGGAGCTGTTTTTT | TRBJ2-2 | TRBV4-3 | few | -
CASSKRIRAGQETQYF | TGTGCCAGCAGCAAACGGATACGGGCCGGCCAAGAGACCCAGTACTTC | TRBJ2-5 | TRBV21-1 | many | -
CASSYSGFGEAFF | TGTGCCAGCAGTTACTCTGGCTTCGGTGAAGCTTTCTTT | TRBJ1-1 | TRBV6-6 | many | -
CASNPQGRDYEQYF | TGTGCCAGCAACCCACAGGGCAGGGACTACGAGCAGTACTTC | TRBJ2-7 | TRBV28 | - | -
CASSQGLAGTEETQYF | TGTGCCAGCAGCCAGGGACTAGCGGGGACCGAAGAGACCCAGTACTTC | TRBJ2-5 | TRBV7-6 | - | TRBD2
CASSPDGGRGWGYTF | TGTGCCAGCAGCCCGGACGGGGGGCGGGGCTGGGGCTACACCTTC | TRBJ1-2 | TRBV7-2 | many | -
CASSLQDRGAFF | TGTGCCAGCAGCCTCCAGGACAGGGGAGCTTTCTTT | TRBJ1-1 | TRBV6-6 | many | TRBD1
CASSQDPSVRFGYTF | TGCGCCAGCAGCCAAGATCCCTCCGTCAGGTTCGGCTACACCTTC | TRBJ1-2 | TRBV4-1 | few | -
CASSSPALRVGSPLHF | TGTGCCAGCAGTTCCCCTGCCCTCAGGGTTGGGTCACCCCTCCACTTT | TRBJ1-6 | TRBV27 | - | -
CASRDDRNTEAFF | TGTGCCAGCAGAGATGACAGGAACACTGAAGCTTTCTTT | TRBJ1-1 | TRBV7-9 | many | -
CAISGDRGNYNEQFF | TGTGCCATCAGTGGGGACAGGGGAAACTACAATGAGCAGTTCTTC | TRBJ2-1 | TRBV10-3 | many | TRBD1
CASSGASETNYGYTF | TGTGCCAGCAGTGGGGCCTCAGAAACTAACTATGGCTACACCTTC | TRBJ1-2 | TRBV2 | - | -
CSVDKAYEQYF | TGCAGTGTGGACAAAGCCTACGAGCAGTACTTC | TRBJ2-7 | TRBV20-1 | - | -
CASSPRLGGTTEAFF | TGTGCCAGCAGCCCAAGACTGGGGGGGACCACTGAAGCTTTCTTT | TRBJ1-1 | TRBV11-1 | few | -
CASSLEWTVYGYTF | TGCGCCAGCAGCTTGGAATGGACAGTCTATGGCTACACCTTC | TRBJ1-2 | TRBV5-1 | few | -
CASSVRGAGSPLHF | TGTGCCAGCAGCGTACGGGGGGCCGGTTCACCCCTCCACTTT | TRBJ1-6 | TRBV9 | many | -
CAWSVVGSNYGYTF | TGTGCCTGGAGTGTCGTGGGCTCTAACTATGGCTACACCTTC | TRBJ1-2 | TRBV30 | - | -
CSARLGLTQETQYF | TGCAGTGCTAGACTTGGACTTACACAAGAGACCCAGTACTTC | TRBJ2-5 | TRBV20-1 | - | -
CSAEKGHPNSPLHF | TGCAGTGCTGAAAAGGGACACCCTAATTCACCCCTCCACTTT | TRBJ1-6 | TRBV20-1 | - | -
CSARFFVVGEQYF | TGCAGTGCTAGGTTTTTCGTGGTTGGCGAGCAGTACTTC | TRBJ2-7 | TRBV20-1 | few | -
CASSFSYEQYF | TGTGCCAGCAGCTTCTCCTACGAGCAGTACTTC | TRBJ2-7 | TRBV7-9 | many | -
CASSSRTGLAKNIQYF | TGTGCCAGCAGTTCCCGGACAGGATTAGCCAAAAACATTCAGTACTTC | TRBJ2-4 | TRBV2 | many | TRBD1
CASRPTITSTDTQYF | TGTGCCAGCAGGCCGACTATAACTAGCACAGATACGCAGTATTTT | TRBJ2-3 | TRBV7-9 | few | -
CASSQQGAILPLHF | TGTGCCAGCAGCCAACAGGGGGCAATTTTACCCCTCCACTTT | TRBJ1-6 | TRBV6-6 | - | TRBD1
CASSLGAGARNQPQHF | TGTGCCAGCAGCTTAGGGGCGGGGGCAAGAAATCAGCCCCAGCATTTT | TRBJ1-5 | TRBV7-2 | many | -
CASGNNQPQHF | TGTGCCAGCGGTAACAATCAGCCCCAGCATTTT | TRBJ1-5 | TRBV6-2/TRBV6-3 | - | -
CASSQDRYSYEQYF | TGCGCCAGCAGCCAAGATAGGTACTCCTACGAGCAGTACTTC | TRBJ2-7 | TRBV4-3 | - | -
CAWSVEYYGYTF | TGTGCCTGGAGTGTAGAGTACTATGGCTACACCTTC | TRBJ1-2 | TRBV30 | few | -
CAINRDRGDGYTF | TGTGCCATCAACCGGGACAGGGGAGATGGCTACACCTTC | TRBJ1-2 | TRBV28 | - | TRBD1
CASSVAGGRDTQYF | TGTGCCAGCAGCGTAGCTGGCGGAAGAGATACGCAGTATTTT | TRBJ2-3 | TRBV9 | - | -
CASSQGLAEVNEQFF | TGTGCCAGCAGTCAGGGACTAGCGGAGGTCAATGAGCAGTTCTTC | TRBJ2-1 | TRBV2 | many | TRBD2
CASSRDSFTYNEQFF | TGTGCCAGCAGTCGGGACAGCTTTACCTACAATGAGCAGTTCTTC | TRBJ2-1 | TRBV6-6 | many | TRBD1
CASTGTSPAASTDTQYF | TGCGCCAGCACTGGGACGTCGCCAGCAGCTAGCACAGATACGCAGTATTTT | TRBJ2-3 | TRBV10-2 | few | -
CASSQESGLNEQYF | TGCGCCAGCAGCCAAGAGTCGGGTCTTAACGAGCAGTACTTC | TRBJ2-7 | TRBV4-3 | many | -
CAISESRGTRTELNTQYF | TGTGCCATCAGTGAGTCGAGAGGCACAAGAACCGAACTGAATACGCAGTATTTT | TRBJ2-3 | TRBV10-3 | many | -